The rows below give T cell receptor beta chains drawn from one sample of a study of beta chain features in type 1 diabetes. The repertoire was sequenced with immunoSEQ multiplex PCR; TCRdb's copy has only in-frame clones and lacks some. The sample contains 200,000 to 250,000 clones, about 14% of which appear only once. The sequenced material came from naive CD4+ T cells from blood. These receptors were obtained from a woman in her thirties or forties in good health. Each CDR3 is given with its conserved first and last residue. The D gene is left open where the match is weak. Clone sizes are given selectively: once, few, many, or a class where the clone is expanded.

TRBJ1-1,few,TRBD1,TRBV7-9,CASSSQGAGATEAFF,TGTGCCAGCAGCTCACAGGGGGCTGGGGCAACTGAAGCTTTCTTT
TRBJ2-7,few,NA,TRBV21-1,CASRTGDCEQYF,TGTGCCAGCAGGACAGGGGACTGCGAGCAGTACTTC
TRBJ1-3,NA,NA,TRBV5-6,CASSLGRATGNTIYF,TGTGCCAGCAGCTTGGGTCGAGCAACTGGAAACACCATATATTTT
TRBJ2-2,few,NA,TRBV6-6,CAHRENLGELFF,TGTGCCCACCGCGAGAATCTCGGGGAGCTGTTTTTT
TRBJ1-1,NA,TRBD1,TRBV13,CASSSLEYWTGGYTEAFF,TGTGCCAGCAGCTCTTTAGAGTATTGGACAGGGGGCTACACTGAAGCTTTCTTT
TRBJ1-6,NA,NA,TRBV15,CATSREKGLGSPLHF,TGTGCCACCAGCAGAGAAAAGGGGCTCGGTTCACCCCTCCACTTT
TRBJ1-2,few,NA,TRBV18,CASSPPTANYGYTF,TGTGCCAGCTCACCACCGACAGCAAACTATGGCTACACCTTC
TRBJ1-1,NA,NA,TRBV19,CASSIVSTEAFF,TGTGCCAGTAGTATAGTGTCTACTGAAGCTTTCTTT
TRBJ2-3,few,NA,TRBV7-2,CASSRELTTDTQYF,TGTGCCAGCAGCCGAGAACTAACCACAGATACGCAGTATTTT
TRBJ2-3,NA,TRBD2,TRBV9,CASSVGLGTSGVTDTQYF,TGTGCCAGCAGCGTAGGACTCGGGACTAGCGGGGTAACAGATACGCAGTATTTT
TRBJ2-5,few,TRBD2,TRBV2,CASISGGEETQYF,TGTGCCAGCATATCGGGAGGGGAGGAGACCCAGTACTTC
TRBJ2-3,many,TRBD1,TRBV5-6,CASSLRGQSDTQYF,TGTGCCAGCAGCTTGAGGGGGCAGTCAGATACGCAGTATTTT
TRBJ2-7,NA,TRBD1,TRBV2,CASSRTGIYEQYF,TGTGCCAGCAGCAGGACAGGGATCTACGAGCAGTACTTC
TRBJ2-1,few,NA,TRBV5-1,CASRDSPIGNEQFF,TGCGCCAGCAGGGACTCGCCGATTGGCAATGAGCAGTTCTTC
TRBJ2-7,NA,TRBD1,TRBV7-9,CASSWDSSPLGPYEQYF,TGTGCCAGCAGCTGGGACAGTTCCCCTTTAGGTCCCTACGAGCAGTACTTC
TRBJ2-2,few,NA,TRBV25-1,CASAPGTFAGELFF,TGTGCCAGCGCCCCCGGGACATTCGCCGGGGAGCTGTTTTTT
TRBJ2-1,few,TRBD2,TRBV7-6,CASSLEVVAGGRTGGWNEQFF,TGTGCCAGCAGCTTGGAAGTAGTAGCGGGGGGCCGTACCGGCGGGTGGAATGAGCAGTTCTTC
TRBJ1-3,NA,NA,TRBV6-5,CASSVQGFSGNTIYF,TGTGCCAGCAGTGTACAGGGCTTTTCTGGAAACACCATATATTTT
TRBJ1-6,NA,NA,TRBV7-9,CASSPPVSSYNSPLHF,TGTGCCAGCAGCCCCCCTGTGTCCTCCTATAATTCACCCCTCCACTTT
TRBJ1-1,NA,NA,TRBV6-6,CASSYRAGGNTEAFF,TGTGCCAGCAGTTATAGGGCGGGGGGGAACACTGAAGCTTTCTTT
TRBJ2-7,NA,TRBD2,TRBV6-5,CASRATSGSYEQYF,TGTGCCAGCAGGGCGACTAGCGGTTCCTACGAGCAGTACTTC
TRBJ2-1,few,TRBD1,TRBV15,CATSRPVDRGNEQFF,TGTGCCACCAGCAGACCCGTGGACAGGGGGAATGAGCAGTTCTTC
TRBJ1-1,NA,NA,TRBV5-5,CASSLELSGTTTLNTEAFF,TGTGCCAGCAGCTTGGAGCTTTCCGGGACAACAACTTTGAACACTGAAGCTTTCTTT
TRBJ1-5,NA,TRBD1,TRBV19,CASSIGSGGANQPQHF,TGTGCCAGTAGTATCGGTTCAGGGGGCGCGAATCAGCCCCAGCATTTT
TRBJ1-4,NA,TRBD1,TRBV7-9,CGSGTGGEKLFF,TGTGGGTCCGGGACAGGGGGTGAAAAACTGTTTTTT
TRBJ2-3,few,TRBD2,TRBV4-2,CASSQDVTSGGSDTQYF,TGTGCCAGCAGCCAAGACGTGACTAGCGGGGGATCAGATACGCAGTATTTT
TRBJ1-6,NA,NA,TRBV4-2,CASSQWGGSYNSPLHF,TGTGCCAGCAGCCAATGGGGGGGCTCCTATAATTCACCCCTCCACTTT
TRBJ2-3,NA,NA,TRBV7-2,CASSLSGGVRNTQYF,TGTGCCAGCAGCTTATCCGGCGGGGTCCGGAATACGCAGTATTTT
TRBJ2-3,NA,TRBD2,TRBV5-1,CASSPLWTSGGTDTQYF,TGCGCCAGCAGCCCCCTATGGACTAGCGGGGGCACAGATACGCAGTATTTT
TRBJ1-6,NA,TRBD1,TRBV14,CASSQIHRGIRSYNSPLHF,TGTGCCAGCAGCCAAATTCACAGGGGAATACGCTCCTATAATTCACCCCTCCACTTT
TRBJ1-6,NA,TRBD1,TRBV10-3,CAISASGGSGQSNSPLHF,TGTGCCATCAGCGCCTCAGGGGGGTCGGGACAGTCGAATTCACCCCTCCACTTT
TRBJ2-2,NA,TRBD2,TRBV5-4,CASSLATSGAIGTGELFF,TGTGCCAGCAGCTTAGCGACTAGCGGGGCGATCGGCACCGGGGAGCTGTTTTTT
TRBJ2-3,NA,TRBD2,TRBV5-1,CASRRWTSGPDTQYF,TGCGCCAGCAGACGCTGGACTAGCGGTCCAGATACGCAGTATTTT
TRBJ1-5,NA,TRBD1,TRBV19,CASNPGQGVQPQHF,TGTGCCAGTAACCCGGGACAGGGGGTTCAGCCCCAGCATTTT
TRBJ2-1,NA,TRBD2,TRBV5-1,CASSLSGGAYEQFF,TGCGCCAGCAGCCTTAGCGGGGGGGCTTATGAGCAGTTCTTC
TRBJ1-3,few,NA,TRBV13,CASSLGRDSGNTIYF,TGTGCCAGCAGCTTAGGGAGGGACTCTGGAAACACCATATATTTT
TRBJ2-2,few,TRBD1,TRBV18,CASSPRTGDTGELFF,TGTGCCAGCTCACCCCGGACAGGGGACACCGGGGAGCTGTTTTTT
TRBJ1-2,NA,NA,TRBV28,CASHIDRRGGYTF,TGTGCCAGCCATATCGACCGGCGAGGAGGCTACACCTTC
TRBJ1-2,NA,NA,TRBV7-8,CASSLGTGGYGYTF,TGTGCCAGCAGCTTAGGCACGGGTGGCTATGGCTACACCTTC
TRBJ2-1,NA,TRBD2,TRBV19,CASSRLAGGYNEQFF,TGTGCCAGTAGTCGACTAGCGGGGGGATACAATGAGCAGTTCTTC
TRBJ2-2,few,NA,TRBV4-2,CASSQDSRAGELFF,TGTGCCAGCAGCCAAGACTCGAGGGCCGGGGAGCTGTTTTTT
TRBJ1-1,NA,NA,TRBV29-1,CSVVSEWAGTEAFF,TGCAGCGTTGTTTCGGAATGGGCGGGCACTGAAGCTTTCTTT
TRBJ2-7,many,TRBD1,TRBV4-3,CASSQSVGQSREQYF,TGCGCCAGCAGCCAATCCGTGGGACAGTCTCGCGAGCAGTACTTC
TRBJ2-7,few,TRBD1,TRBV2,CASSERDRPYEQYF,TGTGCCAGCAGTGAACGGGACAGACCCTACGAGCAGTACTTC
TRBJ2-1,many,TRBD1,TRBV7-2,CASRTTGAAYNEQFF,TGTGCCAGCAGAACTACAGGGGCGGCCTACAATGAGCAGTTCTTC
TRBJ1-5,few,NA,TRBV18,CASSLRVGDSNQPQHF,TGTGCCAGCTCACTCAGGGTTGGGGATAGCAATCAGCCCCAGCATTTT
TRBJ1-4,NA,TRBD1,TRBV7-2,CASSQGTGLNEKLFF,TGTGCCAGCAGCCAAGGGACAGGGCTTAATGAAAAACTGTTTTTT
TRBJ1-3,few,NA,TRBV20-1,CSALGNTIYF,TGCAGTGCTCTCGGAAACACCATATATTTT
TRBJ2-7,NA,TRBD1,TRBV18,CASSGSTGVNYEQYF,TGTGCCAGCTCAGGTAGTACAGGGGTTAACTACGAGCAGTACTTC
TRBJ1-2,few,NA,TRBV2,CASSENGGRRGYTF,TGTGCCAGCAGTGAAAATGGGGGGAGAAGAGGCTACACCTTC
TRBJ1-2,NA,TRBD1,TRBV7-2,CASSLAFGGQGPGSNYGYTF,TGTGCCAGCAGCTTAGCTTTCGGTGGACAGGGGCCTGGTTCTAACTATGGCTACACCTTC